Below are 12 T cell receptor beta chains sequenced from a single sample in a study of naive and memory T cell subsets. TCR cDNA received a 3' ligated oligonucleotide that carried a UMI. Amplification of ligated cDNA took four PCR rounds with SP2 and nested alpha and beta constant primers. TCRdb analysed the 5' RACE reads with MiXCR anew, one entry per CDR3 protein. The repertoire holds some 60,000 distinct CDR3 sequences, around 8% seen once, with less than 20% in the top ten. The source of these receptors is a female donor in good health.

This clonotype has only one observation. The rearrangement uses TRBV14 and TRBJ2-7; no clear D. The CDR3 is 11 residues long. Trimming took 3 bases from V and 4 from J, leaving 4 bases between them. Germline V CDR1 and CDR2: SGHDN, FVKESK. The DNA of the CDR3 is TGTGCCAGCAGCCATCAGTACGAGCAGTACTTC. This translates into CASSHQYEQYF.

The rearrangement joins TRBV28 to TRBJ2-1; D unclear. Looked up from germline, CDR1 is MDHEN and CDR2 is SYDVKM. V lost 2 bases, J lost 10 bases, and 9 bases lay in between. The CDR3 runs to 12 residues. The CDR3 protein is CASSLEGWEQFF. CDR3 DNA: TGTGCCAGCAGTTTAGAAGGCTGGGAGCAGTTCTTC.

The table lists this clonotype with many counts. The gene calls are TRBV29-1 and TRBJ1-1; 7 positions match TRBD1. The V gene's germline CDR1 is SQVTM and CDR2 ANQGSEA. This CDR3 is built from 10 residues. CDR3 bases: TGCGCTACAGGGGACACTGAAGCTTTCTTT. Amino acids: CATGDTEAFF.

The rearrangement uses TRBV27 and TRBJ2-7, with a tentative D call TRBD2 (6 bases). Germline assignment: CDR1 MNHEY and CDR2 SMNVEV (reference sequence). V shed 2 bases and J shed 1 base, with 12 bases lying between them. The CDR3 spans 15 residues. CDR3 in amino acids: CASSLSGEVSYEQYF. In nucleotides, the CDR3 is TGTGCCAGCAGTTTAAGTGGGGAGGTGTCCTACGAGCAGTACTTC.

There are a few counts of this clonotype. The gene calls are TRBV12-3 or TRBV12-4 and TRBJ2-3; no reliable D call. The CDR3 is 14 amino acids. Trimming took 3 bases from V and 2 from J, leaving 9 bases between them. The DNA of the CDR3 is TGTGCCAGCAGTTTTAACGGGTTCACAGATACGCAGTATTTT. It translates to CASSFNGFTDTQYF.

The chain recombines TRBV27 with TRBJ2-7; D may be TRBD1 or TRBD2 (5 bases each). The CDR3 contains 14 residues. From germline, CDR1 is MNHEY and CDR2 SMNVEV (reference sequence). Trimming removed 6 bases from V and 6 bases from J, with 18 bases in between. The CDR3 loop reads CASSFSGSPSEQYF. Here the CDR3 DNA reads TGTGCCAGCAGCTTTTCAGGGAGTCCCTCCGAGCAGTACTTC.

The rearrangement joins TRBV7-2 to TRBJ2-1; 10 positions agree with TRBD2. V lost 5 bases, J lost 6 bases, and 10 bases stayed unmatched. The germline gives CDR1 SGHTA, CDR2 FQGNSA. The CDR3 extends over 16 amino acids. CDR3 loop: CASSQIPGLATNEQFF. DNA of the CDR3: TGTGCCAGCAGCCAAATACCGGGACTAGCGACCAATGAGCAGTTCTTC.

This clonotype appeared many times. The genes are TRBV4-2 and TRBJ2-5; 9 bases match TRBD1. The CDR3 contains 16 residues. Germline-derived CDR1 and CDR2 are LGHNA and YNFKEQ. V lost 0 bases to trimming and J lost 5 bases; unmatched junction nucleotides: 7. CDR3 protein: CASSQDPTGGRETQYF. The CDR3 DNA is TGTGCCAGCAGCCAAGACCCCACAGGGGGCCGGGAGACCCAGTACTTC.

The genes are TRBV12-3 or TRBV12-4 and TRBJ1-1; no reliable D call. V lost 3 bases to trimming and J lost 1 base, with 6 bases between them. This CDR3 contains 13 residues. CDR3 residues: CASSLQENTEAFF. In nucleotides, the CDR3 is TGTGCCAGCAGTTTGCAGGAGAACACTGAAGCTTTCTTT.

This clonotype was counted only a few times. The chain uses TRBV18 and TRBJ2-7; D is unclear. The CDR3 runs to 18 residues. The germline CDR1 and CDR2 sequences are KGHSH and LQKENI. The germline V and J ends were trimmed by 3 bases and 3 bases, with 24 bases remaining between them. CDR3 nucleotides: TGTGCCAGCTCACCCCCCTTAGTAGTGTATCCCCGTCGCTACGAGCAGTACTTC. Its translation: CASSPPLVVYPRRYEQYF.

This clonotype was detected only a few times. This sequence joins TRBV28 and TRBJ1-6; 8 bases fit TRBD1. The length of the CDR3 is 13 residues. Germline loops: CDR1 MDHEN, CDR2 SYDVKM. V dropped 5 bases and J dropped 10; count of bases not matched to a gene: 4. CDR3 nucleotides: TGTGCCAGCAGTGACAGGGGTAAATCACCCCTCCACTTT. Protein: CASSDRGKSPLHF.

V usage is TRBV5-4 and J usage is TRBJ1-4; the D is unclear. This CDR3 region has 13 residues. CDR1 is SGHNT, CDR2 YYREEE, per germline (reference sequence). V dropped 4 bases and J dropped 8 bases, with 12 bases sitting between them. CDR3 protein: CASSPGPGEKLFF. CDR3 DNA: TGTGCCAGCAGCCCCGGACCTGGCGAAAAACTGTTTTTT.